This passage covers 23 T cell receptor beta chains from one sample sequenced in a study of shared clonotypes between healthy human individuals. Only in-frame clones appear in the TCRdb table, and some are missing; sequencing was by immunoSEQ multiplex PCR. Of hundreds of thousands of clones listed, about 76% are singletons. Sequenced sample: PBMCs. These receptors were collected from a woman between 40 and 55 years old in good health. Some clones in this sample may be carry-over from other donors' samples.

This chain joins TRBV5-1 and TRBJ2-1; 12 bases line up with TRBD2. The germline V gene encodes CDR1 SGHRS and CDR2 YFSETQ. The CDR3 is 15 residues long. J gave up 9 bases and V 2 bases, and 6 bases lay outside the gene matches. CDR3 bases: TGCGCCAGCAGCTTTTCTAGCGGGAGGGCCAGTGAGCAGTTCTTC. It codes for CASSFSSGRASEQFF.

V gene TRBV5-1 combines with J gene TRBJ2-5; D unclear. Germline V gene data show CDR1 as SGHRS and CDR2 as YFSETQ. Trimming pared 1 base from V and 5 bases from J, leaving 9 bases between. The CDR3 is 13 residues long. CDR3: CASSLFGKETQYF. CDR3 DNA sequence: TGCGCCAGCAGCTTGTTCGGAAAGGAGACCCAGTACTTC.

The chain uses TRBV28 and TRBJ2-1, with TRBD2 matching 10 bases. Germline values: CDR1 MDHEN, CDR2 SYDVKM. This CDR3 is built from 15 residues. Trimming removed 6 bases from V and 8 bases from J; junction bases left unmatched: 10. The CDR3 DNA follows: TGTGCCAGCAGCCCACCGGGACTAGCGTTCCATGAGCAGTTCTTC. Encoded protein: CASSPPGLAFHEQFF. Supplemented by reference TRBV28 and TRBJ2-1, the full variable domain reads DVKVTQSSRYLVKRTGEKVFLECVQDMDHENMFWYRQDPGLGLRLIYFSYDVKMKEKGDIPEGYSVSREKKERFSLILESASTNQTSMYLCASSPPGLAFHEQFFGPGTRLTVL.

The V gene is TRBV6-6, the J gene TRBJ2-3, with D uncertain. Germline lookup yields CDR1 MNHNY and CDR2 SVGAGI (reference sequence). Deletions cut 5 bases from V and 5 bases from J, with 5 bases between. The CDR3 totals 11 residues. The CDR3 is CASSHLDTQYF. Written as DNA, the CDR3 is TGTGCCAGCAGTCACTTAGATACGCAGTATTTT.

The chain couples TRBV9 to TRBJ2-3; D is unresolved. Germline CDR1 and CDR2: SGDLS and YYNGEE. Trimming stripped 6 bases from V and 3 bases from J, with 26 bases between. The CDR3 has 18 amino acids. The CDR3 protein is CASKEALESPTSTDTQYF. Written as DNA, the CDR3 is TGTGCCAGCAAAGAGGCCCTCGAGTCCCCCACCAGTACAGATACGCAGTATTTT. Filled out from reference TRBV9 and TRBJ2-3, the complete variable domain reads DSGVTQTPKHLITATGQRVTLRCSPRSGDLSVYWYQQSLDQGLQFLIQYYNGEERAKGNILERFSAQQFPDLHSELNLSSLELGDSALYFCASKEALESPTSTDTQYFGPGTRLTVL.

The chain links TRBV21-1 to TRBJ1-1; the table's D call of TRBD1 was not tested on the DNA. TRBV21-1 is a listed pseudogene. CDR3 length: 16 amino acids. Written as DNA, the CDR3 is TGTGCCAGCAGATCCTCATTAGACACAATTCGCACTGAAGCTTTCTTT. It translates to CASRSSLDTIRTEAFF.

On this clone: Other DNA sequences in this specimen translate into the identical CDR3. This rearrangement joins TRBV18 to TRBJ2-7; no reliable D call. Germline CDR1 reads KGHSH; CDR2 reads LQKENI. V lost 2 bases, J lost 0 bases, and 8 bases lay in between. This CDR3 is 14 amino acids long. CDR3 residues: CASSPGRSSYEQYF. The CDR3 DNA sequence: TGTGCCAGCTCACCAGGGCGGAGCTCCTACGAGCAGTACTTC.

The J gene is TRBJ2-2, the V gene TRBV2; D perhaps matches TRBD1 (6 bases). V shed 8 bases and J shed 1 base, with 17 bases lying between them. The germline CDR1 and CDR2 sequences are SNHLY and FYNNEI. CDR3 size: 16 residues. CDR3 residues: CASSPTGGLNTGELFF. CDR3 in DNA: TGTGCCAGCTCTCCGACAGGAGGACTGAACACCGGGGAGCTGTTTTTT.

As DNA, the CDR3 is TGTGCCAGCAGCTTAGACCCCGGCGGACAGGGGGACCAGCCCCAGCATTTT. Its protein product is CASSLDPGGQGDQPQHF. V usage is TRBV7-2 and J usage is TRBJ1-5; 10 nucleotides match TRBD1. V shed 1 base and J 7 bases; nucleotides not matched to a gene: 10. Germline CDR1 reads SGHTA; CDR2 reads FQGNSA. This CDR3 region has 17 residues.

Notes on this clone: One junction end does not reproduce the germline sequence, and a read error may be involved. The chain combines TRBV20-1 with TRBJ2-5; D is undetermined. Per germline, CDR1 DFQATT and CDR2 SNEGSKA (reference sequence). The CDR3 length is 11 residues. The CDR3: CSARSSARVHF. For the CDR3, the DNA is TGCAGTGCTAGATCTTCCGCCCGAGTGCACTTC.

The genes are TRBV4-1 and TRBJ1-3; the D is unclear. V was cut by 6 bases and J by 0 bases, with 9 bases left in between. The germline gives CDR1 MGHRA, CDR2 YSYEKL. This CDR3 contains 14 residues. In nucleotides, the CDR3 is TGCGCCAGCAGGCTGTATTACTCTGGAAACACCATATATTTT. This encodes CASRLYYSGNTIYF.

This sequence joins TRBV27 and TRBJ2-4; D tentatively fits TRBD1 or TRBD2 (5 bases each). Between the trimmed V and J ends, which lost 7 bases and 0 bases, there was a span of 22 bases. This CDR3 comprises 18 residues. Per germline, CDR1 MNHEY and CDR2 SMNVEV (reference sequence). The DNA for the CDR3 is TGTGCCAGCACCCTTTTCATCCAGGGACCTAAAGCCAAAAACATTCAGTACTTC. This gives the protein CASTLFIQGPKAKNIQYF.

The count of this clone is one. This chain joins TRBV5-1 and TRBJ2-4; D gene uncertain. CDR1 is SGHRS, CDR2 YFSETQ, per germline. This CDR3 spans 13 amino acids. Trimming removed 4 bases at V and 5 bases at J, with 10 bases between. CDR3 region: CASSQSGENIQYF. The DNA of the CDR3 is TGCGCCAGCAGCCAAAGTGGAGAAAACATTCAGTACTTC.

In its sample, this clone was seen once. The chain recombines TRBV25-1 with TRBJ2-7; 9 positions agree with TRBD2. V was pared by 6 bases and J by 1 base, with 7 bases of the junction left unmatched. The CDR3 length is 15 residues. Germline loops: CDR1 MGHDK, CDR2 SYGVNS. The CDR3 DNA follows: TGTGCCAGCAGGCCCTCAAGCGGGAGGTCCTACGAGCAGTACTTC. Amino acid sequence: CASRPSSGRSYEQYF.

The CDR3 nucleotides read TGTGCCACCAGCAGAGCGGGGGGGACTGTGAACACTGAAGCTTTCTTT. As protein: CATSRAGGTVNTEAFF. V is TRBV15 and J is TRBJ1-1, with a possible D match to TRBD1 (5 bases). The germline V gene has CDR1 LNHNV and CDR2 YYDKDF (reference sequence). V was pared by 1 base and J by 0 bases, with 12 bases between. The CDR3 runs to 16 residues.

Of note for this clone: The identical CDR3 is also encoded by other nucleotide sequences in the sample. This sequence joins TRBV7-3 and TRBJ1-1; D is undetermined. This CDR3 has 13 amino acids. Germline V gene data show CDR1 as SGHTA and CDR2 as FQGTGA. Deletions cut 2 bases from V and 1 base from J, with 5 bases between. This CDR3 is CASSLLRNTEAFF. CDR3 bases: TGTGCCAGCAGCTTACTTAGGAACACTGAAGCTTTCTTT.

The chain is built from TRBV6-5 and TRBJ1-2, with a possible D match to TRBD1 (6 bases). Germline assignment: CDR1 MNHEY and CDR2 SVGAGI. The CDR3 covers 13 residues. The V end lost 6 bases, the J end lost 5 bases, and 13 bases lay between the germline ends. CDR3 nucleotide sequence: TGTGCCAGCAGCCCCGGACAGTCATATGGCTACACCTTC. Translating it yields CASSPGQSYGYTF.

The chain employs TRBV28 and TRBJ2-2; no firm D call. This CDR3 is built from 11 residues. V lost 10 bases to trimming and J lost 5 bases, with 8 bases between them. In germline, CDR1 is MDHEN, CDR2 SYDVKM. CDR3 nucleotide sequence: TGTGCCACCCAGAGAACCGGGGAGCTGTTTTTT. It encodes CATQRTGELFF.

The chain links TRBV4-1 to TRBJ1-4; tentatively, D is TRBD1 (5 bases). The ends were cut back, 0 bases at V and 8 bases at J, with 16 bases in the middle. Per germline, CDR1 MGHRA and CDR2 YSYEKL. This CDR3 region has 16 residues. CDR3 bases: TGCGCCAGCAGCCAAGATGGGACCGGCTGGGAGGAAAAACTGTTTTTT. It codes for CASSQDGTGWEEKLFF.

The V gene is TRBV5-1, the J gene TRBJ2-7, with 7 bases aligning to TRBD1. This CDR3 is built from 16 residues. Looked up from germline, CDR1 is SGHRS and CDR2 is YFSETQ. The J segment lost 2 bases and the V segment lost 4 bases, leaving 12 bases of the junction unmatched. The CDR3 loop reads CASSTGSGQLTYEQYF. The CDR3 DNA reads as TGCGCCAGCAGCACTGGCTCGGGACAGCTAACCTACGAGCAGTACTTC. The whole variable domain, filled in from reference TRBV5-1 and TRBJ2-7, reads KAGVTQTPRYLIKTRGQQVTLSCSPISGHRSVSWYQQTPGQGLQFLFEYFSETQRNKGNFPGRFSGRQFSNSRSEMNVSTLELGDSALYLCASSTGSGQLTYEQYFGPGTRLTVT.

This clone was detected a few times. The chain combines TRBV18 with TRBJ1-2; 8 bases map to TRBD1. The V segment lost 3 bases and the J segment 1 base; nucleotides outside the gene matches: 4. Germline CDR1 reads KGHSH; CDR2 reads LQKENI. The CDR3 sequence is 15 residues long. The CDR3 sequence: CASSPGTGDNYGYTF. CDR3 nucleotides: TGTGCCAGCTCACCCGGGACAGGCGATAACTATGGCTACACCTTC. Filled out from reference TRBV18 and TRBJ1-2, the complete variable domain reads NAGVMQNPRHLVRRRGQEARLRCSPMKGHSHVYWYRQLPEEGLKFMVYLQKENIIDESGMPKERFSAEFPKEGPSILRIQQVVRGDSAAYFCASSPGTGDNYGYTFGSGTRLTVV.

This clone was observed a handful of times. The V call is TRBV5-1, the J call TRBJ1-3; D ambiguous. CDR1 SGHRS and CDR2 YFSETQ come from the germline V gene. V dropped 1 base and J dropped 0 bases, with 11 bases sitting between them. The CDR3 is 16 residues long. The CDR3 spells CASSLLTGGSGNTIYF. The CDR3 DNA sequence: TGCGCCAGCAGCTTGCTTACGGGAGGCTCTGGAAACACCATATATTTT.

As for this clone: A much larger clone lies a single base off, so this may be a read error. J is TRBJ2-7 and V is TRBV7-8; 8 bases map to TRBD1. Trimming removed 5 bases from V and 3 bases from J; junction bases left unmatched: 12. CDR1 and CDR2 from the germline V gene are SGHVS and FQNEAQ. The CDR3 contains 16 residues. CDR3 residues: CASSPRQGTGGYEQYF. CDR3 DNA sequence: TGTGCCAGCAGCCCCAGACAGGGTACAGGGGGCTACGAGCAGTACTTC.